These 27 T cell receptor beta chains were all obtained from the same sample, sequenced in a study of blood T cell repertoires in COVID-19. Some clones are missing from TCRdb's copy, which holds only in-frame ones; the method was immunoSEQ multiplex PCR. The sample has some 250,000 clones, around 83% seen once. The sample consisted of peripheral blood. These receptors were collected from a woman of 80 years or more with acute or convalescent COVID-19.

The chain combines TRBV5-6 with TRBJ1-2; TRBD1 matches 10 bases. The CDR3 has 17 amino acids. The germline V gene encodes CDR1 SGHDT and CDR2 YYEEEE. V lost 0 bases, J lost 5 bases, and 10 bases stayed unmatched. CDR3 sequence reads: CASSLAIAPGQGYGYTF. The CDR3 DNA follows: TGTGCCAGCAGCTTGGCCATCGCGCCGGGACAGGGGTATGGCTACACCTTC.

A single count supports this clone. The chain uses TRBV6-1 and TRBJ1-1; 9 nucleotides agree with TRBD1. CDR3 length equals 17 residues. After removal of 3 bases from V and 5 bases from J, the junction contained 13 bases not matched to a gene. Germline V gene data show CDR1 as MNHNS and CDR2 as SASEGT. The CDR3 nucleotides are TGTGCCAGCAGTGATCCCACAGGGGGCAGCTTTGGGACTGAAGCTTTCTTT. This encodes CASSDPTGGSFGTEAFF.

V gene TRBV18 combines with J gene TRBJ1-1; the match to TRBD1 covers 9 bases. The junction had 9 bases not matched to a gene; V was cut back by 4 bases and J by 3 bases. This CDR3 contains 16 residues. CDR1 KGHSH and CDR2 LQKENI come from the germline V gene. The CDR3 DNA follows: TGTGCCAGCTCACTAACAGGGGGCGGGTTGGACACTGAAGCTTTCTTT. Protein: CASSLTGGGLDTEAFF. The entire variable domain, with the rest obtained from reference TRBV18 and TRBJ1-1, is as follows: NAGVMQNPRHLVRRRGQEARLRCSPMKGHSHVYWYRQLPEEGLKFMVYLQKENIIDESGMPKERFSAEFPKEGPSILRIQQVVRGDSAAYFCASSLTGGGLDTEAFFGQGTRLTVV.

V usage is TRBV19 and J usage is TRBJ2-5; TRBD1 is a possible D gene (6 bases). Trimming shortened V by 5 bases and J by 0 bases, and 10 bases separated the two germline ends. The CDR3 has 14 residues. Germline V gene sequence: CDR1 LNHDA, CDR2 SQIVND (reference sequence). The CDR3 sequence: CASSADRNQETQYF. The CDR3, as DNA: TGTGCCAGTAGTGCTGACAGGAACCAAGAGACCCAGTACTTC.

The chain uses TRBV7-9 and TRBJ1-6; TRBD1 is a possible D gene (6 bases). From germline, CDR1 is SEHNR and CDR2 FQNEAQ (reference sequence). The length of the CDR3 is 16 residues. V was cut by 5 bases and J by 3 bases, with 14 bases left in between. This CDR3 is CASSPSGGDYNSPLHF. In nucleotides, the CDR3 is TGTGCCAGCAGCCCGAGCGGGGGCGACTATAATTCACCCCTCCACTTT.

The V call is TRBV27, the J call TRBJ2-7; TRBD1 agrees at 7 bases. This CDR3 is built from 14 residues. CDR1 MNHEY and CDR2 SMNVEV come from the germline V gene (reference sequence). The junction had 5 bases not matched to a gene; V was cut back by 4 bases and J by 2 bases. The CDR3 coding sequence is TGTGCCAGCAGTTCGACAGGGCTGCCCTACGAGCAGTACTTC. It encodes CASSSTGLPYEQYF.

The rearrangement uses TRBV28 and TRBJ2-3; TRBD2 agrees at 12 bases. This CDR3 is built from 16 residues. CDR1 MDHEN and CDR2 SYDVKM come from the germline V gene. V shed 5 bases and J 6 bases; nucleotides not matched to a gene: 9. CDR3 DNA: TGTGCCAGCAGTCCCCCAACTAGCGGGGGGCATGATACGCAGTATTTT. Protein product: CASSPPTSGGHDTQYF.

The V gene is TRBV27, the J gene TRBJ2-1, with TRBD2 matching 9 bases. Trimming took 4 bases from V and 0 from J; bases not matched to a gene: 7. The CDR3 runs to 17 residues. Germline V gene sequence: CDR1 MNHEY, CDR2 SMNVEV (reference sequence). Here the CDR3 reads CASSSSLAGSSYNEQFF. The CDR3 nucleotides are TGTGCCAGCAGTTCATCCCTAGCGGGGAGCTCCTACAATGAGCAGTTCTTC.

The chain couples TRBV7-9 to TRBJ1-3, with 8 bases lining up with TRBD1. The CDR3 runs 13 residues. In germline, CDR1 is SEHNR, CDR2 FQNEAQ (reference sequence). The V gene end was trimmed by 2 bases and the J gene end by 11 bases; junction bases not matched to a gene: 5. The CDR3 spells CASSLQGAGAIYF. Written as DNA, the CDR3 is TGTGCCAGCAGCTTACAGGGGGCAGGGGCCATATATTTT.

The chain recombines TRBV5-1 with TRBJ2-7; 9 bases are a match to TRBD2. Germline-derived CDR1 and CDR2 are SGHRS and YFSETQ. The J segment lost 0 bases and the V segment lost 10 bases, leaving 11 bases of the junction unmatched. The length of the CDR3 is 15 residues. The chain's CDR3 is CAPRGGGGPSYEQYF. Written as DNA, the CDR3 is TGCGCCCCCCGCGGGGGGGGAGGGCCCTCCTACGAGCAGTACTTC.

This rearrangement joins TRBV28 to TRBJ2-7; tentatively, D is TRBD2 (6 bases). The CDR3 totals 16 residues. V lost 1 base, J lost 2 bases, and 15 bases lay in between. Germline V gene sequence: CDR1 MDHEN, CDR2 SYDVKM. Written as DNA, the CDR3 is TGTGCCAGCAGTTTATATGGAGGGAGGTCCCCCTACGAGCAGTACTTC. As protein: CASSLYGGRSPYEQYF.

This clone has only one observation. The chain carries TRBV5-1 and TRBJ2-1, with 9 bases that match TRBD1. The CDR3 contains 15 residues. CDR1 and CDR2 from the germline V gene are SGHRS and YFSETQ. The trim removed 4 bases at V and 6 bases at J, leaving 8 bases unmatched. In DNA, the CDR3 is TGCGCCAGCAGCCCCGGGACAGGGTATGGCAATGAGCAGTTCTTC. Protein sequence: CASSPGTGYGNEQFF. Full variable domain (remainder filled in from reference TRBV5-1 and TRBJ2-1): KAGVTQTPRYLIKTRGQQVTLSCSPISGHRSVSWYQQTPGQGLQFLFEYFSETQRNKGNFPGRFSGRQFSNSRSEMNVSTLELGDSALYLCASSPGTGYGNEQFFGPGTRLTVL.

J is TRBJ2-1 and V is TRBV19; TRBD1 matches 11 bases. This CDR3 has 14 amino acids. CDR1 and CDR2 from the germline V gene are LNHDA and SQIVND (reference sequence). V lost 11 bases to trimming and J lost 7 bases; unmatched junction nucleotides: 10. CDR3 sequence reads: CAGLDRGLGNEQFF. The CDR3, as DNA: TGTGCCGGGCTGGACAGGGGGCTAGGAAATGAGCAGTTCTTC.

This clone turned up a few times. The V call is TRBV19, the J call TRBJ2-7, with D possibly TRBD1 on 6 matching bases. Germline V gene sequence: CDR1 LNHDA, CDR2 SQIVND (reference sequence). The CDR3 totals 13 residues. V was cut by 6 bases and J by 0 bases, with 9 bases left in between. The CDR3 loop is CASRRGGSYEQYF. The CDR3 DNA reads as TGTGCCAGTAGGCGAGGGGGCTCCTACGAGCAGTACTTC.

This chain links TRBV2 with TRBJ2-7; D may be TRBD1 (6 bases). Germline V gene data show CDR1 as SNHLY and CDR2 as FYNNEI. V was shortened by 4 bases and J by 5 bases, with 9 bases between the two germline ends. The CDR3 runs to 12 residues. The CDR3: CASSGPGDEQYF. The CDR3 DNA follows: TGTGCCAGCAGTGGACCAGGGGACGAGCAGTACTTC.

CDR3 in amino acids: CASIKKDFNEKLFF. The DNA for the CDR3 is TGTGCCAGCATAAAGAAAGACTTTAATGAAAAACTGTTTTTT. The genes are TRBV28 and TRBJ1-4; D gene uncertain. This CDR3 has 14 amino acids. The V end lost 7 bases, the J end lost 4 bases, and 13 bases lay between the germline ends. Germline CDR1 and CDR2: MDHEN and SYDVKM.

J is TRBJ1-3 and V is TRBV19, with unresolved D. This CDR3 spans 13 amino acids. The germline gives CDR1 LNHDA, CDR2 SQIVND (reference sequence). The V end was cut by 8 bases, the J end by 0 bases, with 8 bases between. CDR3 in DNA: TGTGCCAGTTCTCCGAGCTCTGGAAACACCATATATTTT. Translation gives CASSPSSGNTIYF.

With regard to this clone: Additional DNA sequences in this sample encode the identical CDR3. The chain couples TRBV29-1 to TRBJ1-1, with 9 bases lining up with TRBD1. Germline V gives CDR1 SQVTM, CDR2 ANQGSEA. V was clipped by 7 bases and J by 1 base; unmatched bases: 4. The CDR3 has 13 amino acids. The CDR3 spells CSADRGRNTEAFF. The CDR3 coding sequence is TGCAGCGCTGACAGGGGGAGGAACACTGAAGCTTTCTTT.

The genes are TRBV18 and TRBJ1-1; 9 bases align to TRBD1. This CDR3 is 15 amino acids long. The germline gives CDR1 KGHSH, CDR2 LQKENI. The junction had 8 bases not matched to a gene; V was cut back by 5 bases and J by 4 bases. The CDR3 DNA is TGTGCCAGCTCAACAGGGACAGGGAGGGGCACTGAAGCTTTCTTT. Amino acid sequence: CASSTGTGRGTEAFF. The full variable domain, with the rest looked up from reference TRBV18 and TRBJ1-1, is NAGVMQNPRHLVRRRGQEARLRCSPMKGHSHVYWYRQLPEEGLKFMVYLQKENIIDESGMPKERFSAEFPKEGPSILRIQQVVRGDSAAYFCASSTGTGRGTEAFFGQGTRLTVV.

This chain connects TRBV6-1 to TRBJ1-2; 7 bases are shared with TRBD1. J was trimmed by 6 bases and V by 1 base; bases with no gene match: 8. The V gene's germline CDR1 is MNHNS and CDR2 SASEGT. The CDR3 consists of 15 residues. The CDR3 DNA reads TGTGCCAGCAGTGAAGGTACGGACAGGTGGGATGGCTACACCTTC. Its translation is CASSEGTDRWDGYTF.

The chain employs TRBV6-6 and TRBJ1-3; D gene ambiguous. V was clipped by 7 bases and J by 0 bases, with 13 bases between them. From germline, CDR1 is MNHNY and CDR2 SVGAGI (reference sequence). The CDR3 is 15 residues long. The CDR3 is CASTPTLSSGNTIYF. Written as DNA, the CDR3 is TGTGCCAGCACCCCGACATTGAGCTCTGGAAACACCATATATTTT.

The count of this clone is one. The V and J genes are TRBV5-1 and TRBJ2-3, with D hard to call. Germline V gene data show CDR1 as SGHRS and CDR2 as YFSETQ. V dropped 4 bases and J dropped 0 bases, with 6 bases sitting between them. The CDR3 length is 13 residues. CDR3 amino acids: CASSLDSTDTQYF. CDR3 nucleotides: TGCGCCAGCAGCCTAGACAGCACAGATACGCAGTATTTT.

The rearrangement joins TRBV28 to TRBJ1-2; D gene ambiguous. The CDR3 length is 14 residues. V was trimmed by 3 bases and J by 6 bases, leaving 14 bases between them. From germline, CDR1 is MDHEN and CDR2 SYDVKM. The CDR3 loop reads CASSFGGRWDGYTF. The DNA for the CDR3 is TGTGCCAGCAGTTTCGGAGGCAGGTGGGATGGCTACACCTTC.

V usage is TRBV11-1 and J usage is TRBJ2-7; TRBD1 matches 8 bases. CDR1 is SGHAT and CDR2 is FQDESV in the germline V gene (reference sequence). The V segment lost 5 bases and the J segment 2 bases; nucleotides outside the gene matches: 5. The CDR3 totals 14 residues. The CDR3 is CASSGQGSAYEQYF. CDR3 sequence (DNA): TGTGCCAGCAGCGGACAGGGAAGCGCCTACGAGCAGTACTTC. The variable domain in full, completed from reference TRBV11-1 and TRBJ2-7, reads EAEVAQSPRYKITEKSQAVAFWCDPISGHATLYWYRQILGQGPELLVQFQDESVVDDSQLPKDRFSAERLKGVDSTLKIQPAELGDSAMYLCASSGQGSAYEQYFGPGTRLTVT.

CDR3 sequence reads: CASSKGRDSVNYGYTF. CDR3 coding DNA: TGTGCCAGCAGTAAGGGCCGGGACAGCGTTAACTATGGCTACACCTTC. V is TRBV7-2 and J is TRBJ1-2; 7 bases are shared with TRBD1. Germline V gene lookup returns CDR1 SGHTA and CDR2 FQGNSA. With V trimmed by 6 bases and J by 1 base, 11 bases remained unmatched. This CDR3 has 16 amino acids. Full variable domain (rest looked up from reference TRBV7-2 and TRBJ1-2): GAGVSQSPSNKVTEKGKDVELRCDPISGHTALYWYRQSLGQGLEFLIYFQGNSAPDKSGLPSDRFSAERTGGSVSTLTIQRTQQEDSAVYLCASSKGRDSVNYGYTFGSGTRLTVV.

This chain uses TRBV30 with TRBJ2-4, with D tentatively TRBD1 (5 bases). CDR1 is GTSNPN, CDR2 SVGIG, per germline (reference sequence). V shed 1 base and J shed 2 bases, with 12 bases lying between them. The CDR3 contains 15 residues. For the CDR3, the DNA is TGTGCCTGGAGTGATGGGGCAGGGACCAAAAACATTCAGTACTTC. Translation: CAWSDGAGTKNIQYF.

J is TRBJ2-6 and V is TRBV7-9; 10 bases line up with TRBD1. The germline gives CDR1 SEHNR, CDR2 FQNEAQ (reference sequence). The trim removed 11 bases at V and 0 bases at J, leaving 13 bases unmatched. The CDR3 runs to 18 residues. The CDR3 is CAVARRGDRGSGANVLTF. CDR3 DNA: TGTGCCGTGGCCAGGAGGGGGGACAGGGGCTCTGGGGCCAACGTCCTGACTTTC.